These 10 T cell receptor beta chains originate from one sample sequenced in a study of immune heterogeneity within non-small cell lung tumors. It was with 32 V and 13 J primers that multiplex PCR amplified TCR beta CDR3. A single record per CDR3 protein comes from TCRdb applying MiXCR to the multiplex PCR reads. The table has about 2,000 distinct CDR3 sequences, about 26% seen once. Template was bulk tumor genomic DNA, roughly 600 ng per sample. Several widely spaced biopsies per primary tumor were taken during surgery. Curative surgical treatment was performed in patients who had newly diagnosed, untreated non-small cell lung cancer. The source material was lung tumor tissue. These receptors all stem from a woman aged 60-75 years with non-small cell lung cancer.

The chain recombines TRBV4-3 with TRBJ2-7; 8 nucleotides align to TRBD2. The CDR3 is 14 residues long. The V and J ends lost 4 bases and 2 bases, in that order; junction bases with no gene match: 4. Per the germline V gene, CDR1 is LGHNA and CDR2 is YSLEER. CDR3 in DNA: TGCGCCAGCAGCCTGACTAGCGATGCCTACGAGCAGTACTTC. Translated: CASSLTSDAYEQYF.

This clonotype was detected a few times. The chain couples TRBV20-1 to TRBJ2-5; 9 bases align to TRBD2. The V segment lost 6 bases and the J segment 4 bases; nucleotides outside the gene matches: 9. Germline V gene data show CDR1 as DFQATT and CDR2 as SNEGSKA (reference sequence). The CDR3 has 14 residues. Here the CDR3 reads CSAASGILGETQYF. In DNA form, the CDR3 reads TGCAGTGCGGCTAGCGGGATTTTGGGAGAGACCCAGTACTTC.

This clonotype turned up a few times. The rearrangement joins TRBV5-1 to TRBJ2-5, with 10 bases aligning to TRBD2. Germline lookup yields CDR1 SGHRS and CDR2 YFSETQ. The V segment lost 8 bases and the J segment 2 bases; nucleotides outside the gene matches: 15. There are 17 residues in the CDR3. The CDR3 bases are TGCGCCAGTGTAGCCTTTCCGGGACTAGCGTCACAAGAGACCCAGTACTTC. This gives the protein CASVAFPGLASQETQYF.

This clonotype qualifies as large (0.1 to 1%). The V and J genes are TRBV6-6 and TRBJ2-1, with D perhaps TRBD1 (5 bases). V lost 2 bases and J lost 3, with 11 bases in between. Germline V gene lookup returns CDR1 MNHNY and CDR2 SVGAGI (reference sequence). The CDR3 is 15 residues long. CDR3 in DNA: TGTGCCAGCAGTTACGAACACAGGTACTACAATGAGCAGTTCTTC. It is translated as CASSYEHRYYNEQFF.

A few counts support this clonotype. The chain combines TRBV25-1 with TRBJ2-1; the match to TRBD2 covers 13 bases. Germline V lookup: CDR1 MGHDK, CDR2 SYGVNS. The V segment lost 4 bases and the J segment 5 bases; nucleotides outside the gene matches: 5. This CDR3 is 16 amino acids long. DNA for the CDR3: TGTGCCAGCAGTGTTTTAGGGACTAGCGGGGACAATGAGCAGTTCTTC. Amino acids: CASSVLGTSGDNEQFF.

The chain employs TRBV20-1 and TRBJ1-4; D not resolved. V dropped 4 bases and J dropped 8 bases, with 11 bases sitting between them. Germline V gene sequence: CDR1 DFQATT, CDR2 SNEGSKA (reference sequence). The CDR3 consists of 12 residues. As DNA, the CDR3 is TGCAGTGCTAAGGACCCGATAGAAAAACTGTTTTTT. This translates into CSAKDPIEKLFF.

The chain is built from TRBV6-2 or TRBV6-3 and TRBJ1-6; D not certain. The CDR3 contains 13 residues. Between the trimmed V and J ends, which lost 8 bases and 7 bases, there was a span of 12 bases. The germline CDR1 and CDR2 sequences are MNHEY and SVGEGT. CDR3 amino acids: CASGLERNSPLHF. The CDR3 DNA reads TGTGCCAGCGGCCTCGAGAGGAATTCACCCCTCCACTTT.

This clonotype was detected a few times. The V call is TRBV11-2, the J call TRBJ2-3; 9 bases line up with TRBD2. Germline V gives CDR1 SGHAT, CDR2 FQNNGV. The CDR3 runs to 15 residues. V was clipped by 5 bases and J by 4 bases; unmatched bases: 7. The CDR3 coding sequence is TGTGCCAGCAGCCTGCGGGAGGGCGGGGCAGATACGCAGTATTTT. This sequence encodes CASSLREGGADTQYF. Based on the CDR3 plus reference TRBV11-2 and TRBJ2-3, the full variable domain is EAGVAQSPRYKIIEKRQSVAFWCNPISGHATLYWYQQILGQGPKLLIQFQNNGVVDDSQLPKDRFSAERLKGVDSTLKIQPAKLEDSAVYLCASSLREGGADTQYFGPGTRLTVL.

By share, this clonotype ranks as medium-sized (0.01 to 0.1%). The J gene is TRBJ2-1, the V gene TRBV20-1, with 8 bases fitting TRBD2. Germline loops: CDR1 DFQATT, CDR2 SNEGSKA (reference sequence). This CDR3 has 14 residues. Trimming removed 3 bases from V and 0 bases from J; junction bases left unmatched: 1. CDR3 coding DNA: TGCAGTGCTAGCGGGAGGGCCTCCTACAATGAGCAGTTCTTC. It codes for CSASGRASYNEQFF.

The chain uses TRBV6-1 and TRBJ1-1; 7 nucleotides match TRBD1. The V gene end was trimmed by 7 bases and the J gene end by 0 bases; junction bases not matched to a gene: 2. The germline V gene has CDR1 MNHNS and CDR2 SASEGT. The CDR3 totals 13 residues. The CDR3 coding sequence is TGTGCCAGCAACAGGGGCATGAACACTGAAGCTTTCTTT. Encoded protein: CASNRGMNTEAFF.